Below are 30 T cell receptor beta chains sequenced from a single sample in a study of siplizumab effects on memory and regulatory T cells. Here immunoSEQ multiplex PCR was the method, and the copy in TCRdb shows in-frame clones only, minus some. The sample includes 90,000 to 150,000 clones, roughly 95% of them seen just once. The material sequenced was non-Treg CD4+ T cells sorted from blood. Receptors were obtained from a human donor in good health.

This chain uses TRBV7-9 with TRBJ1-1; perhaps TRBD1 as D (6 bases). Germline CDR1 and CDR2: SEHNR and FQNEAQ (reference sequence). The V gene lost 2 bases and the J gene lost 1 base, with 11 bases spanning the gap. The CDR3 is made up of 15 amino acids. CDR3 bases: TGTGCCAGCAGCTTATGGGGGGCAGGGAACACTGAAGCTTTCTTT. Protein sequence: CASSLWGAGNTEAFF.

This chain connects TRBV7-3 to TRBJ1-1; 9 bases match TRBD1. The junction had 5 bases not matched to a gene; V was cut back by 5 bases and J by 1 base. The CDR3 runs 15 residues. Germline-derived CDR1 and CDR2 are SGHTA and FQGTGA. The CDR3 loop is CASSVTGGENTEAFF. CDR3 DNA sequence: TGTGCCAGCAGCGTCACAGGGGGCGAGAACACTGAAGCTTTCTTT.

This clone has a handful of counts. The chain employs TRBV2 and TRBJ2-1; D is ambiguous. CDR3 length: 11 amino acids. Germline lookup yields CDR1 SNHLY and CDR2 FYNNEI. V was cut by 4 bases and J by 4 bases, with 2 bases left in between. The CDR3 nucleotides read TGTGCCAGCAGTGTGTACAATGAGCAGTTCTTC. It encodes CASSVYNEQFF. Full variable domain (rest looked up from reference TRBV2 and TRBJ2-1): EPEVTQTPSHQVTQMGQEVILRCVPISNHLYFYWYRQILGQKVEFLVSFYNNEISEKSEIFDDQFSVERPDGSNFTLKIRSTKLEDSAMYFCASSVYNEQFFGPGTRLTVL.

This chain links TRBV13 with TRBJ2-7; D is tentatively TRBD1 or TRBD2 (5 bases each). Between the trimmed V and J ends, which lost 5 bases and 2 bases, there was a span of 19 bases. The germline V gene has CDR1 PRHDT and CDR2 FYEKMQ (reference sequence). The CDR3 loop spans 16 amino acids. The CDR3 reads CASSPIGSRGTYEQYF. As DNA, the CDR3 is TGTGCCAGCAGCCCCATCGGTAGTCGGGGCACCTACGAGCAGTACTTC.

This chain links TRBV2 with TRBJ2-1, with D possibly being TRBD1 or TRBD2 (5 bases each). CDR1 SNHLY and CDR2 FYNNEI come from the germline V gene. CDR3 length: 15 amino acids. V shed 5 bases and J shed 0 bases, with 11 bases lying between them. CDR3: CASSSRDGSYNEQFF. Written as DNA, the CDR3 is TGTGCCAGCAGTAGCCGGGACGGCTCCTACAATGAGCAGTTCTTC.

In this sample, this clone turned up once. The chain recombines TRBV5-1 with TRBJ2-3; D is possibly TRBD2 (5 bases). V was cut by 4 bases and J by 6 bases, with 12 bases left in between. This CDR3 region has 13 residues. Germline assignment: CDR1 SGHRS and CDR2 YFSETQ. In DNA, the CDR3 is TGCGCCAGCAGCCCGGGCGGGTGGGATACGCAGTATTTT. Its translation is CASSPGGWDTQYF.

The V call is TRBV20-1, the J call TRBJ1-1; no clear D gene. Germline V gene data show CDR1 as DFQATT and CDR2 as SNEGSKA (reference sequence). V lost 5 bases and J 6 bases, leaving 10 bases between the germline ends. CDR3 length: 11 residues. CDR3 in amino acids: CSAEPGSEAFF. The CDR3 coding sequence is TGCAGTGCTGAGCCGGGGTCTGAAGCTTTCTTT.

This clone is a singleton in its sample. The chain joins TRBV28 to TRBJ1-2; TRBD1 matches 7 bases. The germline CDR1 and CDR2 sequences are MDHEN and SYDVKM. The J segment lost 7 bases and the V segment lost 6 bases, leaving 5 bases of the junction unmatched. This CDR3 contains 12 residues. The CDR3 spells CASRGAGGGYTF. The CDR3, as DNA: TGTGCCAGCAGGGGGGCAGGGGGTGGCTACACCTTC.

Only one count was recorded for this clone. The chain carries TRBV5-4 and TRBJ2-7, with no clear D. Trimming pared 4 bases from V and 1 base from J, leaving 21 bases between. The CDR3 loop spans 17 amino acids. Germline assignment: CDR1 SGHNT and CDR2 YYREEE (reference sequence). CDR3 bases: TGTGCCAGCAGCCCATACCCGGCGGAGAGTCGGTCCTACGAGCAGTACTTC. Translation: CASSPYPAESRSYEQYF.

This rearrangement joins TRBV7-2 to TRBJ2-5; 16 bases match TRBD2. After removal of 1 base from V and 5 bases from J, the junction contained 7 bases not matched to a gene. The length of the CDR3 is 18 residues. Looked up from germline, CDR1 is SGHTA and CDR2 is FQGNSA. In nucleotides, the CDR3 is TGTGCCAGCAGCTTAGTCGGGACTAGCGGGGGGGCACGGGAGACCCAGTACTTC. This encodes CASSLVGTSGGARETQYF.

This chain links TRBV6-4 with TRBJ1-2; 11 bases match TRBD1. Germline assignment: CDR1 MRHNA and CDR2 SNTAGT. The CDR3 totals 17 residues. The ends lost 5 bases at V and 4 bases at J; junction bases unmatched: 12. The CDR3 DNA reads TGTGCCAGCAGTCCCTCTGCTCGGGGACAGGGGGGCTATGGCTACACCTTC. It yields the protein CASSPSARGQGGYGYTF.

The J gene is TRBJ1-5, the V gene TRBV6-5, with D possibly being TRBD1 (6 bases). Trimming left V 6 bases short and J 2 bases short, with 8 bases between. CDR1 is MNHEY and CDR2 is SVGAGI in the germline V gene. The CDR3 spans 13 residues. CDR3 residues: CASRTGRNQPQHF. The CDR3 DNA reads as TGTGCCAGCAGAACAGGGCGCAATCAGCCCCAGCATTTT.

This clone was seen a single time. The chain couples TRBV7-2 to TRBJ2-5, with no clear D. The ends were cut back, 3 bases at V and 5 bases at J, with 7 bases in the middle. The CDR3 length is 12 residues. CDR1 is SGHTA, CDR2 FQGNSA, per germline. CDR3 nucleotide sequence: TGTGCCAGCAGCTTGCAGGAGGAGACCCAGTACTTC. It translates to CASSLQEETQYF.

The CDR3 sequence: CAWRGSRGSGANVLTF. The CDR3 DNA reads as TGTGCCTGGAGGGGTTCGAGGGGCTCTGGGGCCAACGTCCTGACTTTC. The genes are TRBV30 and TRBJ2-6, with D perhaps assigned TRBD1 or TRBD2 (5 bases each). Germline V gene lookup returns CDR1 GTSNPN and CDR2 SVGIG (reference sequence). This CDR3 has 16 amino acids. The V end lost 3 bases, the J end lost 0 bases, and 12 bases lay between the germline ends.

The chain has TRBV19 and TRBJ1-2; D is ambiguous. The CDR3 is 13 residues long. CDR1 and CDR2 (germline): LNHDA, SQIVND (reference sequence). V shed 3 bases and J shed 0 bases, with 5 bases lying between them. The CDR3 protein is CASSIQANYGYTF. CDR3 nucleotides: TGTGCCAGTAGTATTCAGGCTAACTATGGCTACACCTTC.

This chain links TRBV2 with TRBJ2-7, with D perhaps TRBD2 (5 bases). The V gene lost 7 bases and the J gene lost 0 bases, with 13 bases spanning the gap. Germline V gives CDR1 SNHLY, CDR2 FYNNEI. The CDR3 has 14 amino acids. As DNA, the CDR3 is TGTGCCAGCATGGCTAGCCGTCACTCCTACGAGCAGTACTTC. This codes for CASMASRHSYEQYF. Using reference TRBV2 and TRBJ2-7 for the parts outside the CDR3, the full variable domain is EPEVTQTPSHQVTQMGQEVILRCVPISNHLYFYWYRQILGQKVEFLVSFYNNEISEKSEIFDDQFSVERPDGSNFTLKIRSTKLEDSAMYFCASMASRHSYEQYFGPGTRLTVT.

The chain recombines TRBV30 with TRBJ2-7; maybe TRBD2 (5 bases). The CDR3 is 12 amino acids. V lost 5 bases to trimming and J lost 2 bases, with 10 bases between them. Germline V CDR1 and CDR2: GTSNPN, SVGIG (reference sequence). CDR3 sequence: CAWGGYTYEQYF. The DNA of the CDR3 is TGTGCCTGGGGAGGTTACACCTACGAGCAGTACTTC.

The rearrangement links TRBV10-3 to TRBJ1-5, with 9 bases matching TRBD1. With V trimmed by 6 bases and J by 5 bases, 2 bases remained unmatched. This CDR3 contains 13 residues. Germline V CDR1 and CDR2: ENHRY, SYGVKD. CDR3 bases: TGTGCCATCAGGGACAGGGGCGATCAGCCCCAGCATTTT. As protein: CAIRDRGDQPQHF.

This clone was detected once. The chain has TRBV25-1 and TRBJ1-3; 9 nucleotides match TRBD1. The germline V gene has CDR1 MGHDK and CDR2 SYGVNS. Losses at the gene ends were 3 bases for V and 0 bases for J; bases not matched to a gene: 6. CDR3 length: 17 amino acids. This chain's CDR3 is CASSEPRTGDSGNTIYF. The CDR3 nucleotides are TGTGCCAGCAGTGAGCCTAGGACAGGGGACTCTGGAAACACCATATATTTT.

The chain recombines TRBV6-5 with TRBJ2-3; weak D call: TRBD2 (5 bases). V was pared by 2 bases and J by 4 bases, with 7 bases between. CDR1 MNHEY and CDR2 SVGAGI come from the germline V gene. The CDR3 consists of 13 residues. The CDR3 DNA follows: TGTGCCAGCAGTTACATCGGGGCAGATACGCAGTATTTT. Translated, it gives CASSYIGADTQYF.

J is TRBJ2-5 and V is TRBV28, with 8 positions matching TRBD1. Germline loops: CDR1 MDHEN, CDR2 SYDVKM. V lost 3 bases to trimming and J lost 0 bases; unmatched junction nucleotides: 3. The CDR3 length is 15 residues. CDR3 DNA: TGTGCCAGCAGTTTCTGGACAGGGTACCAAGAGACCCAGTACTTC. Amino acid sequence: CASSFWTGYQETQYF.

The count of this clone is one. The gene calls are TRBV5-1 and TRBJ1-4, with 8 bases identical to TRBD1. Germline trimming cut 0 bases from V and 4 bases from J; bases unmatched to any gene: 5. CDR1 and CDR2 from the germline V gene are SGHRS and YFSETQ. This CDR3 has 16 amino acids. The CDR3 reads CASSLAPGGVNEKLFF. The CDR3 nucleotides read TGCGCCAGCAGCTTGGCCCCAGGGGGCGTTAATGAAAAACTGTTTTTT.

The gene calls are TRBV6-1 and TRBJ2-7; TRBD2 aligns across 7 bases. CDR3 length equals 13 residues. Germline V gene data show CDR1 as MNHNS and CDR2 as SASEGT. The J segment lost 4 bases and the V segment lost 8 bases, leaving 8 bases of the junction unmatched. CDR3 in amino acids: CASWGAGRYEQYF. In DNA, the CDR3 is TGTGCCAGCTGGGGAGCGGGGAGATACGAGCAGTACTTC.

Concerning this clone itself: The junction departs from germline at one end; a sequencing error may be responsible. The CDR3 region has the DNA TGCGCCAGCACCTTGATGGAGTGGCAAGAGACCCAGTACTTC. It is translated as CASTLMEWQETQYF. The rearrangement uses TRBV5-1 and TRBJ2-5; the D is unclear. From germline, CDR1 is SGHRS and CDR2 YFSETQ. The CDR3 has 14 amino acids.

The rearrangement uses TRBV10-2 and TRBJ1-2; D not resolved. The CDR3 extends over 13 amino acids. Germline V CDR1 and CDR2: WSHSY, SAAADI. The V end was cut by 3 bases, the J end by 4 bases, with 9 bases between. The DNA for the CDR3 is TGCGCCAGCAGTGAAACCAGCATCTATGGCTACACCTTC. Its protein is CASSETSIYGYTF.

The rearrangement uses TRBV5-5 and TRBJ1-6; maybe TRBD1 (6 bases). V was pared by 4 bases and J by 5 bases, with 16 bases between. The CDR3 has 16 residues. Germline V gene lookup returns CDR1 SGHKS and CDR2 YYEKEE (reference sequence). The CDR3 here is CASSPRGVGNNSPLHF. The CDR3 coding sequence is TGTGCCAGCAGCCCAAGGGGGGTCGGGAATAATTCACCCCTCCACTTT.

The chain joins TRBV6-5 to TRBJ2-5; D not certain. The length of the CDR3 is 13 residues. The germline V gene has CDR1 MNHEY and CDR2 SVGAGI. Trimming stripped 6 bases from V and 4 bases from J, with 12 bases between. The CDR3 spells CASRDKSRETQYF. CDR3 nucleotides: TGTGCCAGCAGAGACAAGTCCAGAGAGACCCAGTACTTC.

This clone was detected once. V is TRBV7-9 and J is TRBJ1-2, with D unclear. V was trimmed by 5 bases and J by 5 bases, leaving 15 bases between them. Per germline, CDR1 SEHNR and CDR2 FQNEAQ (reference sequence). CDR3 length: 14 residues. CDR3 residues: CASSALNLGYGYTF. The DNA for the CDR3 is TGTGCCAGCAGCGCCCTGAACTTGGGGTATGGCTACACCTTC.

J is TRBJ2-2 and V is TRBV7-9, with D possibly TRBD1 on 6 matching bases. CDR1 and CDR2 (germline): SEHNR, FQNEAQ (reference sequence). Trimming removed 5 bases from V and 6 bases from J, with 16 bases in between. The CDR3 covers 15 residues. The CDR3 loop is CASSPQTQGSGELFF. The DNA of the CDR3 is TGTGCCAGCAGCCCGCAAACACAGGGTTCCGGGGAGCTGTTTTTT.

The V and J genes are TRBV6-4 and TRBJ2-1, with 8 bases that match TRBD2. There are 19 residues in the CDR3. J was trimmed by 5 bases and V by 10 bases; bases with no gene match: 25. Germline CDR1 and CDR2: MRHNA and SNTAGT. CDR3 bases: TGTGCCACCACTTCCCCCCGGGTCGGAGCGGGGGAGAGCAACAATGAGCAGTTCTTC. It specifies CATTSPRVGAGESNNEQFF.